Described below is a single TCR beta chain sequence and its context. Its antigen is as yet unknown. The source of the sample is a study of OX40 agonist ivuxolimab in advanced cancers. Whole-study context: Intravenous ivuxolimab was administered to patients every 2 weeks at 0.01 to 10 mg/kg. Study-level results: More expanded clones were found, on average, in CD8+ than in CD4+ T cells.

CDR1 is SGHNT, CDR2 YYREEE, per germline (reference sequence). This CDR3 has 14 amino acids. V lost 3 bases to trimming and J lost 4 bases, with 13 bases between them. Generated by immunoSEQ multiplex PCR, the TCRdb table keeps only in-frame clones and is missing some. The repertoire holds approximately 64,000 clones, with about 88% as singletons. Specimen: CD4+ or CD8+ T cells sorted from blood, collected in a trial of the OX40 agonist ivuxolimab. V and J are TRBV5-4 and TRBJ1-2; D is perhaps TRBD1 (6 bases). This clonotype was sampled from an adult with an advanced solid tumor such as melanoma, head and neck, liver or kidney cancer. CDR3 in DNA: TGTGCCAGCAGCTCAGGGGTCCGCGGCTATGGCTACACCTTC. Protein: CASSSGVRGYGYTF.